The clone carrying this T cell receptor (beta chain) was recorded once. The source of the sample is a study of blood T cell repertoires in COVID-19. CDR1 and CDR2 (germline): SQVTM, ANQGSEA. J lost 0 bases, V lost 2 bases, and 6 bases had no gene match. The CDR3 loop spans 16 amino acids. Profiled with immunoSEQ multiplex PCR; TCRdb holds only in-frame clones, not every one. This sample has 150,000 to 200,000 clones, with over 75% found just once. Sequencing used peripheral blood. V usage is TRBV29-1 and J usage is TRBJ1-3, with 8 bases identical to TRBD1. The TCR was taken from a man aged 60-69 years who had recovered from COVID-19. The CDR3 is CSVETFGTGSGNTIYF. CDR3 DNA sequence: TGCAGCGTTGAAACTTTCGGGACAGGCTCTGGAAACACCATATATTTT.